This paragraph reports one T cell receptor (beta chain). The antigen is not known. TCRdb keeps only in-frame clones here, not all; method: immunoSEQ multiplex PCR. The sample includes around 450,000 clones, around nine tenths of them seen just once. This entry is derived from a study of Ad26.COV2.S vaccination and SARS-CoV-2 variants. Study background: In the study, Ad26.COV2.S was injected intramuscularly once, or twice 56 days apart.

V dropped 1 base and J dropped 9 bases, with 9 bases sitting between them. CDR3 length: 12 amino acids. Germline V lookup: CDR1 MNHEY, CDR2 SMNVEV (reference sequence). General study results and limits: Analytic work on TCR breadth and depth might have understated the full extent of total T cell responses. Breadth measured for non-spike TCRs was similar across vaccine and placebo recipients.

Treatment defined: 19 received Ad26.COV2.S at low or high dose, single or two shots; 5 received placebo; per-sample allocation not given. Specimen acquisition occurred on day 63 following the initial vaccine or placebo injection. The specimen was peripheral blood, collected in a trial of Ad26.COV2.S vaccine versus placebo. The clonotype comes from a person between 18 and 65 years old who received the Ad26.COV2.S COVID-19 vaccine or a placebo. The chain uses TRBV27 and TRBJ2-5; either TRBD1 or TRBD2 may fit D (5 bases each). CDR3 region: CASSLLSGPQYF. The CDR3, as DNA: TGTGCCAGCAGTTTATTGTCGGGGCCCCAGTACTTC.